These 8 T cell receptor beta chains originate from one sample sequenced in a study of PD-1 blockade in classical Hodgkin lymphoma (dated by TCRdb to about 2020). Taken with the paper, the label for time point translates to: cycle 4 day 1 (C4D1), after five to seven weeks of nivolumab. All trial patients had relapsed after autologous stem cell transplantation, with cohorts A, B and C differing in prior brentuximab vedotin exposure. Library prep was done by the immunoSEQ multiplex PCR assay. This is the immuneACCESS table as TCRdb keeps it, with only in-frame sequences that have V and J called. A part of the clones is gone; compared with another copy, unresolved V genes explain less than half, and the rest is unexplained. The sample table holds under 25,000 clones, of which about 70% were seen once. The ten biggest clones cover roughly 21% of the sample. The sequences come from peripheral blood mononuclear cells (PBMCs), collected before the fourth cycle of nivolumab. Receptor source: a human donor with classical Hodgkin lymphoma.

This chain links TRBV5-1 with TRBJ2-5, with 8 bases lining up with TRBD2. V lost 0 bases, J lost 5 bases, and 6 bases stayed unmatched. This CDR3 is built from 15 residues. Germline V gene lookup returns CDR1 SGHRS and CDR2 YFSETQ. DNA for the CDR3: TGCGCCAGCAGCTTGGCGGGGACTAGTAGTGAGACCCAGTACTTC. Amino acid sequence: CASSLAGTSSETQYF.

The rearrangement links TRBV11-2 to TRBJ2-7; 9 nucleotides match TRBD2. J was trimmed by 4 bases and V by 1 base; bases with no gene match: 14. Germline V lookup: CDR1 SGHAT, CDR2 FQNNGV. The CDR3 has 18 amino acids. CDR3 nucleotide sequence: TGTGCCAGCAGCTTAGTCTTCCCTGGGTCTAGCGGGACGTACGAGCAGTACTTC. It translates to CASSLVFPGSSGTYEQYF.

This chain connects TRBV15 to TRBJ2-7, with TRBD1 identical over 9 bases. The CDR3 consists of 14 residues. With 4 bases clipped from V and 5 bases from J, the junction kept 6 bases outside the gene matches. Germline values: CDR1 LNHNV, CDR2 YYDKDF (reference sequence). The CDR3 DNA sequence: TGTGCCACCAGCACTGGACAGGGGTCCAACGAGCAGTACTTC. It codes for CATSTGQGSNEQYF.

The chain carries TRBV6-5 and TRBJ2-3, with D tentatively TRBD1 or TRBD2 (5 bases each). V was trimmed by 6 bases and J by 9 bases, leaving 16 bases between them. CDR1 and CDR2 (germline): MNHEY, SVGAGI. The CDR3 has 13 residues. This CDR3 is CASSLTARATQYF. The CDR3 DNA reads as TGTGCCAGCAGCCTGACAGCGAGGGCCACGCAGTATTTT.

This chain links TRBV5-1 with TRBJ2-1; unclear D gene. The CDR3 is 13 residues long. With 0 bases removed from V and 10 bases from J, the gap between germline ends came to 11 bases. CDR1 is SGHRS, CDR2 YFSETQ, per germline. The CDR3 bases are TGCGCCAGCAGCTTGGGACTCCCCGCGGAGCAGTTCTTC. It is translated as CASSLGLPAEQFF.

The rearrangement uses TRBV28 and TRBJ1-3, with TRBD1 identical over 7 bases. This CDR3 is 16 amino acids long. Germline V lookup: CDR1 MDHEN, CDR2 SYDVKM. Trimming at V came to 2 bases and at J to 4 bases, leaving 8 bases not matched to a gene. The CDR3, as DNA: TGTGCCAGCAGTTTAGCTTACAGGGACAGAGGAAACACCATATATTTT. It yields the protein CASSLAYRDRGNTIYF.

The rearrangement links TRBV5-6 to TRBJ1-5, with D possibly TRBD1 on 6 matching bases. CDR1 and CDR2 from the germline V gene are SGHDT and YYEEEE. V was cut by 4 bases and J by 6 bases, with 14 bases left in between. CDR3 size: 14 residues. CDR3 sequence (DNA): TGTGCCAGCAGCCCCCCGGGGGGCGGTCAGCCCCAGCATTTT. It translates to CASSPPGGGQPQHF.

The chain employs TRBV10-3 and TRBJ2-2; the D gene is possibly TRBD2 (5 bases). The CDR3 has 16 amino acids. The V end was cut by 8 bases, the J end by 6 bases, with 22 bases between. CDR1 and CDR2 (germline): ENHRY, SYGVKD. Here the CDR3 DNA reads TGTGCCATCCGGGGTGGCTATGATCGTTCGTCCGGGGAGCTGTTTTTT. Translated: CAIRGGYDRSSGELFF.